What follows describes a single T cell receptor beta chain. Its antigen is still unknown. Qualities for individual bases were not recorded, and no much larger clone is one base off. Libraries of naive CD8 T cells were built from anywhere between about 20,000 and 1,000,000 sorted cells, with 10%, 30% or 50% of the purified RNA used. On a BD FACSAria II, naive CD8 T cells were FACS-sorted as CD8+CD4-CCR7+CD45RA+ and collected into RLT Plus buffer. To test detection sensitivity, Jurkat RNA equal to ten TCR copies was added to samples of about 18,000-1,100,000 naive CD8 T cells. CD8 T cells were enriched using RosetteSep CD8+ T Cell Enrichment Cocktail and Ficoll-Paque, and the enriched cells then underwent ACK red cell lysis. V is reduced by 5 bases and J by 2 bases, leaving a spacing of 27 bases between them. Sequences LNHDA (CDR1) and SQIVND (CDR2) are obtained from the germline V gene (reference sequence). From the cysteine through the phenylalanine, the CDR3 covers 19 amino acids. Only the CDR3 region is kept as DNA, spanning 57 bases read in frame from base 1.

Libraries were prepared through PCR. Sequencer: NextSeq 500. Bulk TCR libraries were made following a previously described method, with the TCR primers given in Table S5. Total RNA was purified with the Qiagen AllPrep DNA/RNA kit. Before analysis, reads from multiple sequencing runs of the same library were pooled. The original pipeline was this. Reads were retained only if the reads had an exact TCR constant sequence, and the retained reads were trimmed to 150 nt and grouped according to their 12-nt molecular barcodes. Reads inside each barcode group were sub-clustered using a 15% Levenshtein threshold, and a quality-weighted consensus sequence was constructed for each RNA molecule. Non-functional sequences were filtered out, along with any lower-count sequence sitting one edit away from another sequence. Barcode sub-clusters with fewer than 20% of the maximum read count were removed, based on fitting two negative binomial distributions. TCRdb reprocessed the public reads (quality trimming at Q25 with fastp, clone calling with MiXCR) and kept in-frame beta chains. Merged by CDR3 protein, the rows form single entries marked with the most common genes and DNA. What appears here as the V and J calls and clone size reflects TCRdb's work, not the paper's. The table for this sample lists about 97,000 distinct CDR3 sequences; 24% of them were counted only once. Of the sample, about 0.94% is held by the ten largest clones.

The sample belongs to a study of molecular identifiers for immune sequencing clone quantification (dated by TCRdb to the late 2010s). About the full investigation: For a replicate experiment, the RNA from either 20,000 or 100,000 naive CD8 T cells was divided into five aliquots, and four of those aliquots went on to sequencing. CD8 T cells were used in a methods study to benchmark molecular-identifier clustering-based TCR repertoire sequencing (MIDCIRS) and TCR RNA copy counting. Beyond this particular receptor, the publication reports: The naive libraries included spiked-in Jurkat TCR RNA (10 copies' worth), and this Jurkat TCR RNA is not part of the donor repertoire. Highly expanded clone sizes could be underestimated if identical TCR molecules share a barcode. Spiked-in Jurkat TCR RNA equivalent to a single cell was reported to be detectable even among one million naive CD8 T cells. Around 2.8 recovered TCR RNA copies per cell were obtained by modeling, versus around 9.8 by digital PCR, implying a capture efficiency of about 30%. When barcode sub-clustering was not used, chimeric consensus sequences inflated TCR diversity, with chimeras reaching as high as 47%. In CMV-specific effector cells, clones with more than 20 RNA copies accounted for over 98% of molecules, whereas in naive cells such clones accounted for under 1%.

Sequenced: naive CD8+ T cells from blood, with Jurkat cell RNA spiked in. The cell subset or site label for this specimen denotes: FACS-sorted CD8+CD4-CCR7+CD45RA+ naive T cells. The chain couples TRBV19 to TRBJ2-5; TRBD2 might be the D gene, on 6 matching bases. This sequence was found in a human donor in good health. Some libraries in this study had Jurkat cell RNA spiked in. The CDR3 in this case is CASSVSGLLAYTNQETQYF. The DNA sequence is as follows: TGTGCCAGTAGTGTCTCGGGACTCCTGGCTTACACCAATCAAGAGACCCAGTACTTC.